This record looks at one T cell receptor (beta chain) sequence and its context. Assay used: immunoSEQ multiplex PCR; TCRdb lists only in-frame clones, some missing. The sample has around 330,000 clones, approximately 79% seen once. Trimming cost V 6 bases and J 0 bases, with 6 bases left between them. The CDR3 is made up of 13 amino acids. Looked up from germline, CDR1 is MNHEY and CDR2 is SVGAGI. This entry belongs to a study of shared clonotypes between healthy human individuals. The sequence was collected from a man aged 30 to 45 in good health. This sequence joins TRBV6-5 and TRBJ1-3; D gene uncertain. The specimen sequenced was memory CD4+ T cells sorted from blood. The subset: CD45RA-negative fraction. The CDR3 loop is CASRVDSGNTIYF. In nucleotides, the CDR3 is TGTGCCAGCAGGGTAGACTCTGGAAACACCATATATTTT.